The T cell receptor beta chain described here comes from a study of CD8 T cells in ankylosing spondylitis listed by TCRdb under 2017. About the investigation overall: T cell receptor beta repertoires were profiled in healthy donors and ankylosing spondylitis patients so that disease-linked TCR variants could be found. The whole study cohort included over a hundred healthy donors and 25 ankylosing spondylitis patients. Peripheral blood was sampled, and synovial fluid was also collected from ankylosing spondylitis patients. Paper-wide results and their limitations: Some motif variants had previously been reported in the synovial fluid and blood of reactive arthritis patients, which suggests shared mechanisms of disease initiation. A CD8+ phenotype was shown by the disease-linked clones, which were found at relatively low frequencies in peripheral blood. The disease-linked clones were reported as significantly enriched in matched synovial fluid samples from ankylosing spondylitis patients. Blood from ankylosing spondylitis patients appeared to be characterized by a TCR beta motif composed of several highly homologous amino acid variants.

Sequencer: Illumina HiSeq 2500. Quantitative 5'-RACE with molecular barcodes was used to prepare TCR beta libraries. Per the original workflow: To identify disease-linked TCR variants, a new computational method was used, one built on a probabilistic model of VDJ rearrangement. The public reads were run again by TCRdb, first through fastp at Q25 and then through MiXCR, and only productive beta chains were kept. Each entry is one CDR3 protein sequence, shown with its most common DNA and genes. The V and J calls and clone size are TCRdb's, not the authors'. Across this sample there are some 200,000 distinct CDR3 sequences, with about 7.3% seen only once. The top ten hold approximately 15% of the sample. The germline V gene specifies MNHEY as CDR1 and SVGEGT as CDR2. The CDR3 starts with the cysteine, ends with the phenylalanine, and has 15 residues. The CDR3 DNA has 45 bases and is translated from base 1. Trimming costs V 6 bases and J 0 bases, and their ends lie 15 bases apart.

This clonotype was picked up many times. No cognate antigen has been identified for it. Nothing much larger sits one base from this clone, and base qualities are not available. The TCR comes from a male donor with ankylosing spondylitis. The chain employs TRBV6-2 or TRBV6-3 and TRBJ2-7, with no confidently assigned D gene. The source material was blood, either unsorted or a sorted T cell fraction (not recorded which). The DNA reads TGTGCCAGCAGCGCTTTGGAACCCCTCTCCTACGAGCAGTACTTC. This yields the protein CASSALEPLSYEQYF.